This T cell receptor (beta chain) was captured by sequencing in a study of T cell responses to AZD1222 COVID-19 vaccine. Overall study findings and caveats: Females made up more of the donors, who were largely white British, and clonal diversity may have come out too low.

Comments on this clone: As yet, its antigen is unknown.

Looked up from germline, CDR1 is SNHLY and CDR2 is FYNNEI. V trimming: 7 bases; J trimming: 2 bases; junction bases outside the gene matches: 3. The length of the CDR3 is 14 residues. Repertoires were generated with immunoSEQ multiplex PCR, while TCRdb's copy carries only in-frame clones and drops some. Of 180,000 or so clones in the sample, approximately 93% were seen once. Sequencing used peripheral blood, obtained 28 days after the second AZD1222 dose. The sequence was collected from an adult who received the AZD1222 COVID-19 vaccine. This sequence joins TRBV2 and TRBJ1-5; 9 bases are shared with TRBD1. The CDR3 DNA is TGTGCCAGCACACAGGGGGCTGGCAATCAGCCCCAGCATTTT. Amino acid sequence: CASTQGAGNQPQHF.